Presented here are 31 T cell receptor beta chains from one specimen sequenced in a study of identical twins. TCRdb reanalysed the 5' RACE reads using MiXCR and keeps one entry per CDR3 protein. The sample contains more than 1.5 million distinct CDR3 sequences, around a third of which appear only once. Material: cord blood. The origin of the receptors is a newborn girl in good health.

The chain couples TRBV6-2 or TRBV6-3 to TRBJ2-7; the D gene could be TRBD1 or TRBD2 (5 bases each). V lost 2 bases and J lost 0, with 8 bases in between. The germline V gene encodes CDR1 MNHEY and CDR2 SVGEGT. The CDR3 contains 14 residues. CDR3 nucleotides: TGTGCCAGCAGTTACGGGGACCGCTCCTACGAGCAGTACTTC. Its translation: CASSYGDRSYEQYF.

V and J are TRBV6-5 and TRBJ1-5; possibly TRBD1 for D (5 bases). Germline CDR1 is MNHEY and CDR2 is SVGAGI. Trimming cost V 0 bases and J 6 bases, with 12 bases left between them. This CDR3 spans 15 amino acids. CDR3 region: CASSYSGRVGQPQHF. In nucleotides, the CDR3 is TGTGCCAGCAGTTACTCGGGCAGGGTGGGTCAGCCCCAGCATTTT.

There are a few counts of this clonotype. The chain couples TRBV12-3 or TRBV12-4 to TRBJ2-1, with D possibly being TRBD1 (6 bases). The CDR3 length is 12 residues. V dropped 8 bases and J dropped 11 bases, with 16 bases sitting between them. The CDR3 reads CASSAGAVQQFF. The CDR3 DNA sequence: TGTGCCAGCTCGGCAGGGGCCGTGCAGCAGTTCTTC.

The V gene is TRBV6-1, the J gene TRBJ1-2; D not certain. The CDR3 is 13 residues long. Trimming removed 1 base from V and 3 bases from J, with 6 bases in between. Germline V gene data show CDR1 as MNHNS and CDR2 as SASEGT. The CDR3 protein is CASSEVADYGYTF. The CDR3 DNA sequence: TGTGCCAGCAGTGAAGTGGCAGACTATGGCTACACCTTC.

This sequence joins TRBV20-1 and TRBJ2-7; TRBD2 agrees at 15 bases. This CDR3 comprises 16 residues. The germline V gene has CDR1 DFQATT and CDR2 SNEGSKA (reference sequence). J was trimmed by 4 bases and V by 5 bases; bases with no gene match: 9. Here the CDR3 DNA reads TGCAGTGCTGGACTAGCGGGGGGGCGGTATATATACGAGCAGTACTTC. This encodes CSAGLAGGRYIYEQYF.

This clonotype was detected only a few times. The chain joins TRBV27 to TRBJ2-1; 13 nucleotides agree with TRBD2. CDR1 and CDR2 from the germline V gene are MNHEY and SMNVEV (reference sequence). The CDR3 consists of 17 residues. Trimming cost V 5 bases and J 0 bases; bases outside gene matches: 4. CDR3 residues: CASSGLAGDYSYNEQFF. CDR3 nucleotides: TGTGCCAGCAGTGGACTAGCGGGAGACTACTCCTACAATGAGCAGTTCTTC.

This sequence joins TRBV12-3 or TRBV12-4 and TRBJ2-3, with no clear D. Trimming removed 1 base from V and 4 bases from J, with 12 bases in between. The CDR3 sequence is 15 residues long. CDR3 coding DNA: TGTGCCAGCAGTTTAGAAGCGCCGAGAGCAGATACGCAGTATTTT. Amino acids: CASSLEAPRADTQYF.

This clonotype was seen a few times. The V and J genes are TRBV20-1 and TRBJ2-5, with TRBD2 matching 7 bases. CDR3 length equals 14 residues. V gave up 3 bases and J gave up 11 bases; unmatched junction bases: 15. CDR1 is DFQATT, CDR2 SNEGSKA, per germline (reference sequence). The CDR3 here is CSASRGSNYNEQYF. The CDR3 nucleotides read TGCAGTGCTAGTCGCGGGAGTAACTACAATGAGCAGTACTTC.

This sequence joins TRBV28 and TRBJ2-3, with D possibly called TRBD1 or TRBD2 (6 bases each). The V gene lost 5 bases and the J gene lost 4 bases, with 19 bases spanning the gap. Germline V lookup: CDR1 MDHEN, CDR2 SYDVKM. The CDR3 contains 16 residues. In DNA form, the CDR3 reads TGTGCCAGCAGTGAGGGGGGTCCTAATTGGGCAGATACGCAGTATTTT. As protein: CASSEGGPNWADTQYF.

J is TRBJ2-2 and V is TRBV7-2; D gene ambiguous. The CDR3 totals 16 residues. The germline gives CDR1 SGHTA, CDR2 FQGNSA. The V gene lost 1 base and the J gene lost 6 bases, with 15 bases spanning the gap. Here the CDR3 DNA reads TGTGCCAGCAGCTTAGGGGTAGCTGATAGTCCCGGGGAGCTGTTTTTT. It encodes CASSLGVADSPGELFF.

The CDR3, as DNA: TGCAGTGCACGATGGGAAGGTCAGCCCCAGCATTTT. Protein sequence: CSARWEGQPQHF. The rearrangement uses TRBV20-1 and TRBJ1-5, with D uncertain. V lost 6 bases and J lost 6, with 12 bases in between. Looked up from germline, CDR1 is DFQATT and CDR2 is SNEGSKA (reference sequence). The CDR3 is made up of 12 amino acids.

The CDR3, as DNA: TGTGCCAGCAGCCAAGTGGTGGGGGGCGATGAGCAGTTCTTC. Translated, it gives CASSQVVGGDEQFF. The chain uses TRBV3-1 and TRBJ2-1; the D call may be TRBD1 or TRBD2 (6 bases each). Trimming took off 1 base at V and 8 bases at J, with 12 bases between the two ends. CDR3 size: 14 residues. Germline CDR1 reads LGHDT; CDR2 reads YNNKEL (reference sequence).

This clonotype has at least ten counts. V gene TRBV5-1 combines with J gene TRBJ1-2; 8 bases fit TRBD1. V gave up 5 bases and J gave up 2 bases; unmatched junction bases: 5. The CDR3 extends over 14 amino acids. Per the germline V gene, CDR1 is SGHRS and CDR2 is YFSETQ. The CDR3 loop is CASSGGTGNYGYTF. Here the CDR3 DNA reads TGCGCCAGCAGTGGAGGGACAGGAAACTATGGCTACACCTTC.

This clonotype was counted between two and nine times. This rearrangement joins TRBV3-1 to TRBJ2-5, with 8 positions matching TRBD2. V was pared by 4 bases and J by 11 bases, with 12 bases of the junction left unmatched. Germline assignment: CDR1 LGHDT and CDR2 YNNKEL (reference sequence). This CDR3 is 14 amino acids long. DNA for the CDR3: TGTGCCAGCAGCCGGACTAGCTTTAACAATGAGCAGTACTTC. It encodes CASSRTSFNNEQYF.

The chain couples TRBV27 to TRBJ2-2; D is unclear. The CDR3 has 15 amino acids. Germline V gives CDR1 MNHEY, CDR2 SMNVEV (reference sequence). V lost 1 base to trimming and J lost 5 bases, with 11 bases between them. The CDR3 DNA reads as TGTGCCAGCAGTTTATGGTGGGAATCGACCGGGGAGCTGTTTTTT. Protein product: CASSLWWESTGELFF.

This sequence joins TRBV14 and TRBJ2-7, with D possibly matching TRBD1 (6 bases). The CDR3 has 17 amino acids. The germline CDR1 and CDR2 sequences are SGHDN and FVKESK. The V and J ends lost 4 bases and 7 bases respectively, with 26 bases between them. The DNA for the CDR3 is TGTGCCAGCAGCCCTTATTCGGTCTACAGGGTCTACAATGAGCAGTACTTC. Translation gives CASSPYSVYRVYNEQYF.

The gene calls are TRBV12-3 or TRBV12-4 and TRBJ2-2, with 8 positions matching TRBD2. The trim removed 6 bases at V and 6 bases at J, leaving 6 bases unmatched. This CDR3 is 14 amino acids long. The CDR3 nucleotides read TGTGCCAGCAGGCGGGGACTAGTATCCGGGGAGCTGTTTTTT. Amino acid sequence: CASRRGLVSGELFF.

This clonotype was detected once. Since a much larger clone is just one base distant, this may be a read error. The chain recombines TRBV29-1 with TRBJ2-1; no clear D gene. Trimming pared 8 bases from V and 10 bases from J, leaving 18 bases between. The CDR3 extends over 12 amino acids. CDR1 is SQVTM and CDR2 is ANQGSEA in the germline V gene. Here the CDR3 DNA reads TGCAGCTTCCTCCGTAGAGGTGGCGAGCAGTTCTTC. It yields the protein CSFLRRGGEQFF.

V gene TRBV3-1 combines with J gene TRBJ2-2; D is undetermined. The V end was cut by 2 bases, the J end by 6 bases, with 10 bases between. Per germline, CDR1 LGHDT and CDR2 YNNKEL (reference sequence). The CDR3 has 14 residues. CDR3 in amino acids: CASSQNAVPGELFF. Written as DNA, the CDR3 is TGTGCCAGCAGCCAAAACGCGGTCCCCGGGGAGCTGTTTTTT.

The rearrangement joins TRBV28 to TRBJ2-4; D is perhaps TRBD1 (5 bases). The CDR3 spans 13 residues. V dropped 8 bases and J dropped 4 bases, with 12 bases sitting between them. The germline gives CDR1 MDHEN, CDR2 SYDVKM. CDR3 bases: TGTGCCAGCGGGGAAAGGGGTAAAAACATTCAGTACTTC. This translates into CASGERGKNIQYF.

This clonotype was detected only a few times. The J gene is TRBJ2-4, the V gene TRBV20-1, with 9 bases that match TRBD1. With V trimmed by 5 bases and J by 4 bases, 3 bases remained unmatched. Germline V gene lookup returns CDR1 DFQATT and CDR2 SNEGSKA (reference sequence). The CDR3 loop spans 13 amino acids. CDR3 loop: CSAPGTGKNIQYF. CDR3 coding DNA: TGCAGTGCTCCCGGGACAGGGAAAAACATTCAGTACTTC.

The table lists this clonotype with many counts. J is TRBJ1-4 and V is TRBV5-1; maybe TRBD1 (6 bases). Deletions cut 0 bases from V and 0 bases from J, with 9 bases between. CDR1 and CDR2 (germline): SGHRS, YFSETQ. This CDR3 contains 16 residues. CDR3 residues: CASSLGRTATNEKLFF. In DNA, the CDR3 is TGCGCCAGCAGCTTGGGCCGGACAGCAACTAATGAAAAACTGTTTTTT. Using reference TRBV5-1 and TRBJ1-4 for the parts outside the CDR3, the full variable domain is KAGVTQTPRYLIKTRGQQVTLSCSPISGHRSVSWYQQTPGQGLQFLFEYFSETQRNKGNFPGRFSGRQFSNSRSEMNVSTLELGDSALYLCASSLGRTATNEKLFFGSGTQLSVL.

The V and J genes are TRBV24-1 and TRBJ2-7; possibly TRBD2 for D (6 bases). Germline V gene lookup returns CDR1 KGHDR and CDR2 SFDVKD. CDR3 length equals 14 residues. Trimming pared 8 bases from V and 7 bases from J, leaving 20 bases between. CDR3 region: CATTDSLLGGEQYF. Here the CDR3 DNA reads TGTGCCACCACCGACTCATTACTCGGAGGGGAGCAGTACTTC.

This clonotype was found a few times. The V and J genes are TRBV12-3 or TRBV12-4 and TRBJ2-1; 12 nucleotides agree with TRBD2. The V gene end was trimmed by 7 bases and the J gene end by 9 bases; junction bases not matched to a gene: 10. The CDR3 loop spans 15 amino acids. The CDR3 protein is CASTTGLAGSIEQFF. The CDR3 coding sequence is TGTGCCAGCACTACGGGACTAGCGGGCTCCATTGAGCAGTTCTTC.

This clonotype has more than one count but fewer than ten. The chain employs TRBV20-1 and TRBJ1-5; 7 nucleotides line up with TRBD1. The V gene end was trimmed by 0 bases and the J gene end by 1 base; junction bases not matched to a gene: 3. The CDR3 sequence is 15 residues long. Germline V lookup: CDR1 DFQATT, CDR2 SNEGSKA (reference sequence). The CDR3 loop is CSARDPRGSNQPQHF. The DNA for the CDR3 is TGCAGTGCTAGAGATCCCAGGGGGAGCAATCAGCCCCAGCATTTT.

This clonotype was recorded only once. At one of its ends the junction is not consistent with the germline gene, which may arise from a read error. This chain connects TRBV14 to TRBJ2-5; TRBD1 agrees at 11 bases. The better agreement between TRBJ2-7 and the DNA end casts doubt on the J call. The germline V gene encodes CDR1 SGHDN and CDR2 FVKESK. The CDR3 is made up of 15 amino acids. The CDR3 is CARSAGQGGSYEQYF. In DNA form, the CDR3 reads TGCGCCCGCAGCGCGGGACAGGGGGGATCCTACGAGCAGTACTTC.

V gene TRBV29-1 combines with J gene TRBJ2-7; D possibly corresponds to TRBD2 (7 bases). This CDR3 contains 15 residues. Germline V gene lookup returns CDR1 SQVTM and CDR2 ANQGSEA. Trimming shortened V by 2 bases and J by 2 bases, and 16 bases separated the two germline ends. This CDR3 reads CSVESEGGPPYEQYF. The CDR3 bases are TGCAGCGTTGAATCTGAGGGGGGGCCCCCCTACGAGCAGTACTTC.

This clonotype was seen a handful of times. V and J are TRBV28 and TRBJ2-6; D not certain. Germline V gene lookup returns CDR1 MDHEN and CDR2 SYDVKM. V lost 8 bases and J 0 bases, leaving 14 bases between the germline ends. The CDR3 runs 16 residues. CDR3 in amino acids: CASEGSAASGANVLTF. DNA for the CDR3: TGTGCCAGCGAAGGCAGTGCGGCCTCTGGGGCCAACGTCCTGACTTTC.

This clonotype showed up just a few times. V gene TRBV12-3 or TRBV12-4 combines with J gene TRBJ2-5, with TRBD2 matching over 10 bases. This CDR3 spans 16 amino acids. Losses at the gene ends were 6 bases for V and 2 bases for J; bases not matched to a gene: 9. Here the CDR3 DNA reads TGTGCCAGCAGCCCTGGACTAGCGGCTTTACAAGAGACCCAGTACTTC. Amino acid sequence: CASSPGLAALQETQYF.

The J gene is TRBJ1-5, the V gene TRBV4-2, with D possibly TRBD1 on 5 matching bases. Germline V gene sequence: CDR1 LGHNA, CDR2 YNFKEQ. The V end was cut by 1 base, the J end by 7 bases, with 17 bases between. The CDR3 sequence is 16 residues long. CDR3 coding DNA: TGTGCCAGCAGCCAAGCTTGGCAGGGTAAAGGACAGCCCCAGCATTTT. This translates into CASSQAWQGKGQPQHF.

The genes are TRBV12-3 or TRBV12-4 and TRBJ2-5, with TRBD2 matching over 9 bases. The J call is uncertain, as TRBJ2-7 better fits the DNA end. The CDR3 consists of 15 residues. This CDR3 is CASSLAGLAKGEQYF. CDR3 in DNA: TGTGCCAGCAGTTTAGCGGGACTAGCAAAGGGCGAGCAGTACTTC.